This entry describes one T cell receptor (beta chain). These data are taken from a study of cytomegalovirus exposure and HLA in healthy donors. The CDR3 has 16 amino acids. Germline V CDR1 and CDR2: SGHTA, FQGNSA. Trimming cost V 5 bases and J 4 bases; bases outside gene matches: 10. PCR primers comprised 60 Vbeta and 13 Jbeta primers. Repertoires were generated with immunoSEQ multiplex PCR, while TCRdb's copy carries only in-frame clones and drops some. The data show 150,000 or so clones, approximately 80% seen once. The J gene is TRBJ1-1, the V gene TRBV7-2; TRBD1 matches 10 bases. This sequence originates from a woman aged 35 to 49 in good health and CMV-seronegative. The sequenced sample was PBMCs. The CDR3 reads CASSPRTGGLSTEAFF. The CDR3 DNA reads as TGTGCCAGCAGCCCGAGGACAGGGGGGTTATCCACTGAAGCTTTCTTT.